These 21 T cell receptor beta chains share one sample of origin, sequenced in a study of blood T cell repertoires in COVID-19. Profiled with immunoSEQ multiplex PCR; TCRdb holds only in-frame clones, not every one. The sample records 150,000 to 200,000 clones, roughly 80% being singletons. Sequenced: peripheral blood. These receptors all stem from a woman aged 80 or older with acute or convalescent COVID-19.

The chain links TRBV28 to TRBJ2-7; 7 bases agree with TRBD2. This CDR3 has 16 amino acids. Germline V gene data show CDR1 as MDHEN and CDR2 as SYDVKM. J gave up 7 bases and V 3 bases, and 15 bases lay outside the gene matches. CDR3 in amino acids: CASSFLSGTPPGEQYF. As DNA, the CDR3 is TGTGCCAGCAGTTTCTTAAGCGGGACCCCCCCGGGGGAGCAGTACTTC. The full variable domain, in which reference TRBV28 and TRBJ2-7 provide the parts outside the CDR3, is DVKVTQSSRYLVKRTGEKVFLECVQDMDHENMFWYRQDPGLGLRLIYFSYDVKMKEKGDIPEGYSVSREKKERFSLILESASTNQTSMYLCASSFLSGTPPGEQYFGPGTRLTVT.

In this sample, this clone turned up a few times. The rearrangement joins TRBV2 to TRBJ2-5, with 7 bases aligning to TRBD2. Trimming took 3 bases from V and 7 from J; bases not matched to a gene: 11. This CDR3 region has 15 residues. Germline V CDR1 and CDR2: SNHLY, FYNNEI. CDR3 amino acids: CASSDGRDPSGTQYF. CDR3 DNA sequence: TGTGCCAGCAGTGACGGCAGGGACCCTAGCGGGACCCAGTACTTC.

This clone was seen a handful of times. The CDR3 region is CARSLPLVGGAREYEQYF. The CDR3 bases are TGTGCCAGAAGCTTGCCACTTGTGGGGGGGGCAAGGGAATACGAGCAGTACTTC. V and J are TRBV5-3 and TRBJ2-7; the D gene is possibly TRBD2 (7 bases). TRBV5-3 is sorted into the ORF group, with uncertain function. The CDR3 is 18 residues long. Trimming took off 1 base at V and 4 bases at J, with 24 bases between the two ends.

The CDR3 bases are TGTGCCAGCAGGCCACAACACTCTGGGGCCAACGTCCTGACTTTC. Translating it yields CASRPQHSGANVLTF. The rearrangement links TRBV6-4 to TRBJ2-6; D is uncertain. The germline V gene encodes CDR1 MRHNA and CDR2 SNTAGT. Trimming removed 6 bases from V and 0 bases from J, with 9 bases in between. The CDR3 is made up of 15 amino acids.

Of note for this clone: This CDR3 is also generated by other DNA sequences in the sample. The chain joins TRBV16 to TRBJ1-5, with a weak D call TRBD1 (6 bases). The germline V gene encodes CDR1 KGHSY and CDR2 FQNENV. The CDR3 is 15 amino acids. V gave up 0 bases and J gave up 6 bases, with 12 bases separating them. The CDR3 loop is CASSQSLQGGQPQHF. The CDR3 DNA follows: TGTGCCAGCAGCCAATCTTTACAGGGCGGTCAGCCCCAGCATTTT.

The chain carries TRBV12-3 or TRBV12-4 and TRBJ2-2; D not resolved. The CDR3 consists of 11 residues. Trimming pared 4 bases from V and 6 bases from J, leaving 3 bases between. The DNA of the CDR3 is TGTGCCAGCAGTTCAGCCGGGGAGCTGTTTTTT. Protein: CASSSAGELFF.

This clone was recorded a few times. The chain recombines TRBV27 with TRBJ1-6; D is uncertain. The CDR3 totals 14 residues. The germline CDR1 and CDR2 sequences are MNHEY and SMNVEV (reference sequence). With 6 bases removed from V and 8 bases from J, the gap between germline ends came to 14 bases. CDR3 sequence reads: CASSEGFRDSPLHF. In nucleotides, the CDR3 is TGTGCCAGCAGCGAGGGCTTTAGGGATTCACCCCTCCACTTT.

This clone was counted a few times. The V and J genes are TRBV11-1 and TRBJ2-1, with TRBD1 as a possible D gene (5 bases). Germline loops: CDR1 SGHAT, CDR2 FQDESV (reference sequence). The V end lost 3 bases, the J end lost 7 bases, and 13 bases lay between the germline ends. CDR3 size: 14 residues. CDR3 amino acids: CASSFNQGRNEQFF. CDR3 sequence (DNA): TGTGCCAGCAGCTTTAACCAGGGTCGGAATGAGCAGTTCTTC.

The J gene is TRBJ1-3, the V gene TRBV2; TRBD1 is a possible D gene (6 bases). CDR1 is SNHLY and CDR2 is FYNNEI in the germline V gene. V was pared by 5 bases and J by 0 bases, with 11 bases between. The CDR3 extends over 15 amino acids. Here the CDR3 DNA reads TGTGCCAGCAGTTTCACAGGGAACTCTGGAAACACCATATATTTT. Its protein is CASSFTGNSGNTIYF.

This rearrangement joins TRBV7-2 to TRBJ2-1; TRBD2 aligns across 7 bases. V was clipped by 3 bases and J by 1 base; unmatched bases: 3. CDR3 length: 15 residues. Germline loops: CDR1 SGHTA, CDR2 FQGNSA. This chain's CDR3 is CASSLGGTSYNEQFF. DNA for the CDR3: TGTGCCAGCAGCTTGGGGGGGACTTCCTACAATGAGCAGTTCTTC.

The chain carries TRBV2 and TRBJ2-1; 7 nucleotides agree with TRBD2. Germline trimming cut 6 bases from V and 8 bases from J; bases unmatched to any gene: 4. Germline-derived CDR1 and CDR2 are SNHLY and FYNNEI. The CDR3 runs 12 residues. The CDR3 DNA reads as TGTGCCAGCAGGCTCCGGGGGGATGAGCAGTTCTTC. As protein: CASRLRGDEQFF.

In this sample, this clone turned up a few times. V is TRBV19 and J is TRBJ1-2, with TRBD1 matching over 8 bases. The CDR3 has 14 amino acids. CDR1 is LNHDA, CDR2 SQIVND, per germline (reference sequence). V lost 6 bases to trimming and J lost 4 bases; unmatched junction nucleotides: 7. This CDR3 reads CASRPDRAGYGYTF. CDR3 DNA sequence: TGTGCCAGTAGGCCGGACAGGGCGGGCTATGGCTACACCTTC.

A few counts support this clone. CDR3 nucleotide sequence: TGCGCCAGCAGCCCGGGAGATACGGGTGGACAGCCCCAGCATTTT. It yields the protein CASSPGDTGGQPQHF. The chain links TRBV5-1 to TRBJ1-5; D gene unclear. The V and J ends lost 4 bases and 7 bases respectively, with 18 bases between them. The CDR3 extends over 15 amino acids. From germline, CDR1 is SGHRS and CDR2 YFSETQ.

The chain carries TRBV20-1 and TRBJ1-1; no reliable D call. The CDR3 runs 11 residues. The germline gives CDR1 DFQATT, CDR2 SNEGSKA (reference sequence). V was clipped by 3 bases and J by 7 bases, with 9 bases between them. CDR3 amino acids: CSAREVVEAFF. The CDR3, as DNA: TGCAGTGCTAGGGAGGTCGTTGAAGCTTTCTTT.

There are a few counts of this clone. The rearrangement joins TRBV2 to TRBJ2-2; 12 bases match TRBD1. The CDR3 has 15 residues. Unmatched junction bases numbered 3, after V lost 3 bases and J lost 7 bases. CDR1 and CDR2 (germline): SNHLY, FYNNEI. The CDR3 sequence is CASSDGTGGSGELFF. CDR3 in DNA: TGTGCCAGCAGTGACGGGACAGGGGGCAGCGGGGAGCTGTTTTTT. Looking up the rest from reference TRBV2 and TRBJ2-2 gives the full variable domain: EPEVTQTPSHQVTQMGQEVILRCVPISNHLYFYWYRQILGQKVEFLVSFYNNEISEKSEIFDDQFSVERPDGSNFTLKIRSTKLEDSAMYFCASSDGTGGSGELFFGEGSRLTVL.

There are a few counts of this clone. The rearrangement links TRBV18 to TRBJ1-4; no clear D. This CDR3 has 16 amino acids. Germline CDR1 and CDR2: KGHSH and LQKENI. Trimming shortened V by 0 bases and J by 7 bases, and 15 bases separated the two germline ends. The CDR3 nucleotides read TGTGCCAGCTCACCACCATCGACGACTTATGGTGAAAAACTGTTTTTT. It specifies CASSPPSTTYGEKLFF.

J is TRBJ1-1 and V is TRBV18; 8 nucleotides line up with TRBD1. Per germline, CDR1 KGHSH and CDR2 LQKENI. With 2 bases clipped from V and 5 bases from J, the junction kept 7 bases outside the gene matches. The CDR3 spans 15 residues. CDR3 in amino acids: CASSPFGQGETEAFF. In DNA, the CDR3 is TGTGCCAGCTCACCATTTGGACAGGGAGAAACTGAAGCTTTCTTT. Combining the CDR3 with reference TRBV18 and TRBJ1-1 gives the whole variable domain NAGVMQNPRHLVRRRGQEARLRCSPMKGHSHVYWYRQLPEEGLKFMVYLQKENIIDESGMPKERFSAEFPKEGPSILRIQQVVRGDSAAYFCASSPFGQGETEAFFGQGTRLTVV.

This chain connects TRBV28 to TRBJ2-2, with D unresolved. Trimming cost V 3 bases and J 7 bases, with 6 bases left between them. CDR3 length equals 12 residues. Germline V gene data show CDR1 as MDHEN and CDR2 as SYDVKM. The CDR3 spells CASSLEHGELFF. The CDR3, as DNA: TGTGCCAGCAGTTTGGAGCACGGGGAGCTGTTTTTT.

The gene calls are TRBV15 and TRBJ2-7; D is possibly TRBD2 (5 bases). Germline values: CDR1 LNHNV, CDR2 YYDKDF (reference sequence). V was trimmed by 0 bases and J by 0 bases, leaving 21 bases between them. This CDR3 comprises 19 residues. The CDR3 protein is CATSRERGRGPSSSYEQYF. The CDR3 DNA is TGTGCCACCAGCAGAGAGAGAGGGAGAGGACCTTCGAGCTCCTACGAGCAGTACTTC.

The table lists this clone with a few counts. The J gene is TRBJ1-6, the V gene TRBV4-2, with 8 bases fitting TRBD1. V shed 6 bases, J shed 2 bases, and the junction held 6 bases outside the gene matches. The length of the CDR3 is 16 residues. From germline, CDR1 is LGHNA and CDR2 YNFKEQ. CDR3 nucleotide sequence: TGTGCCAGCAGGCGCACAGGGGGACCCTATAATTCACCCCTCCACTTT. Encoded protein: CASRRTGGPYNSPLHF.

This clone was detected only once. This chain joins TRBV20-1 and TRBJ2-7, with 14 bases lining up with TRBD2. This CDR3 spans 15 amino acids. Germline V lookup: CDR1 DFQATT, CDR2 SNEGSKA (reference sequence). The ends lost 5 bases at V and 5 bases at J; junction bases unmatched: 8. The CDR3 DNA follows: TGCAGTGCTCGTGGACTAGCGGGAGGTGCCGACGAGCAGTACTTC. Translation gives CSARGLAGGADEQYF.